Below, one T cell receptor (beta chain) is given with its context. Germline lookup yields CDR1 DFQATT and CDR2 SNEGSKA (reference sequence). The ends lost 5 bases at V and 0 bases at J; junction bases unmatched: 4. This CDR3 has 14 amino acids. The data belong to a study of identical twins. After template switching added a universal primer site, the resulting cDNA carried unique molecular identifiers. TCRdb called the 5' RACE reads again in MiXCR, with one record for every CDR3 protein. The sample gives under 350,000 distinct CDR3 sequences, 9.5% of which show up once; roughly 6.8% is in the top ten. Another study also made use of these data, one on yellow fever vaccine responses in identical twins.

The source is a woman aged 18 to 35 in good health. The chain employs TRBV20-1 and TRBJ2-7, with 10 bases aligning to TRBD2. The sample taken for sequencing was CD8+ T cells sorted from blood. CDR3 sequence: CSAGGLALSYEQYF. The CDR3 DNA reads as TGCAGTGCTGGGGGACTAGCGCTCTCCTACGAGCAGTACTTC.